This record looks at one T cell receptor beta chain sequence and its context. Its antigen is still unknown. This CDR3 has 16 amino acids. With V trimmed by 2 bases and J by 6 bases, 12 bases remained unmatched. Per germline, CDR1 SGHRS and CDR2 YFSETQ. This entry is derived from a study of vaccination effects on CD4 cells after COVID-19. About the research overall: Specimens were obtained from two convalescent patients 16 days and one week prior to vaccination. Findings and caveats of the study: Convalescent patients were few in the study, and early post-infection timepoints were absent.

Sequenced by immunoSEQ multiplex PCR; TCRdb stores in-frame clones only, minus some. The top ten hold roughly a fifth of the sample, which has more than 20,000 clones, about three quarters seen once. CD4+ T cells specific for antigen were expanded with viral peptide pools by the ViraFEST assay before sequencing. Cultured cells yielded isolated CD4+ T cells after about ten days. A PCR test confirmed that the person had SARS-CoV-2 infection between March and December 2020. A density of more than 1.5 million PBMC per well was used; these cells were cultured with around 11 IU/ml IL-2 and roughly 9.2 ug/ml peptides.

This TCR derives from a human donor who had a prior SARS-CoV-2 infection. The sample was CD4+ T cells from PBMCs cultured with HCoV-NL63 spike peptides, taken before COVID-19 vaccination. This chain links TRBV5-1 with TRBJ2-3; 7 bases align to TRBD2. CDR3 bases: TGCGCCAGCAGCTTTGGGGCGGGAGACCGTCGGGATACGCAGTATTTT. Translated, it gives CASSFGAGDRRDTQYF.